This T cell receptor beta chain was documented in a study of OX40 agonist ivuxolimab in advanced cancers. Turning to the study itself: Ivuxolimab was delivered to patients intravenously every 2 weeks at doses spanning 0.01 to 10 mg/kg.

This clone occurred once. The CDR3 runs 11 residues. Per the germline V gene, CDR1 is SNHLY and CDR2 is FYNNEI. Unmatched junction bases numbered 8, after V lost 7 bases and J lost 15 bases. Profiled with immunoSEQ multiplex PCR; TCRdb holds only in-frame clones, not every one. The sample holds around 100,000 clones, about 90% seen once. Sample: CD4+ or CD8+ T cells sorted from blood, taken in a trial of the OX40 agonist ivuxolimab. The chain uses TRBV2 and TRBJ2-1; 8 nucleotides agree with TRBD2. This TCR was recovered from an adult with an advanced solid tumor such as melanoma, head and neck, liver or kidney cancer. The CDR3 DNA reads TGTGCCAGCACACGGCGGGGGGAGGGGTTCTTC. Amino acids: CASTRRGEGFF.